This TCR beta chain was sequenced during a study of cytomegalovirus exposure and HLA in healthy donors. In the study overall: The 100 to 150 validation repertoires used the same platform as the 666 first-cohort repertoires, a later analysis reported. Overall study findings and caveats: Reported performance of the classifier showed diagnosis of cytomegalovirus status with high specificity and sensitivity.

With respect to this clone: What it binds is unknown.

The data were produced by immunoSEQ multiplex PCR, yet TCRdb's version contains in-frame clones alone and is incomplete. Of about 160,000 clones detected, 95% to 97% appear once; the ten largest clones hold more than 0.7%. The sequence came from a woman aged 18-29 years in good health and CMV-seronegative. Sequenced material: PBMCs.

CDR3 loop: CASSLEGPSGDNEQFF. CDR3 DNA sequence: TGTGCCAGCAGCTTAGAAGGGCCTAGCGGGGACAATGAGCAGTTCTTC. J is TRBJ2-1 and V is TRBV7-6; 9 bases align to TRBD2. The junction had 6 bases not matched to a gene; V was cut back by 1 base and J by 5 bases. The CDR3 loop spans 16 amino acids. Germline lookup yields CDR1 SGHVS and CDR2 FNYEAQ.